This paragraph covers one T cell receptor beta chain sequence. The target of this receptor is not known. No per-base quality is available; no much larger clone lies one base away. CDR1 and CDR2, looked up from the germline V gene, are SGHTA and FQGTGA. Trimming takes 0 bases from V and 1 base from J, and the germline ends sit 11 bases apart. The CDR3 contains 16 residues, cysteine and phenylalanine counted. CDR3 DNA only is kept here, 48 bases in frame from base 1. Each collaborating institution followed its own protocols to collect whole blood in K2EDTA tubes. For TCRbeta analysis, collaborator samples were shipped as frozen whole blood, as isolated PBMCs, or as DNA extracted from either sample type. TCRbeta CDR3 regions were amplified from genomic DNA using the immunoSEQ Assay, a bias-controlled multiplex PCR. The study's own analysis went as follows. The number of nucleated cells in each sample was estimated by amplification of reference gene primers within the assay. To quantify the absolute abundance of each unique TCRbeta CDR3 rearrangement, sequence reads were collapsed and filtered. Productive Simpson clonality was computed per sample as the square root of Simpson's diversity index over productive rearrangements. Here the immuneACCESS table is served through TCRdb, limited to in-frame sequences with V and J called. Missing clones are a known gap in these copies; in checked studies unresolved V genes cover under half, and the rest lacks a known reason. The D gene and trimming were derived from the DNA, and the V and J assignments and clone size from that table. The sample contains approximately 100,000 clones, 84% of them found a single time. The ten biggest clones cover roughly 7.7% of the sample.

This record comes from a study of blood T cell repertoires in COVID-19 (dated by TCRdb to 2018 to 2020). Study-level background: Samples covering the acute and convalescent phases of COVID-19 were provided by collaborators in the United States, Italy and Spain. The prospective study material was composed of cDNA or gDNA derived from T cells, B-cell-depleted T cells, or PBMCs. Deeply sampled blood TCRbeta repertoires from subjects exposed to, actively infected with, or recovered from COVID-19 were included in the dataset. A freely available public database, intended as a resource for researchers studying the immune response to SARS-CoV-2, is where the repertoires were released. Samples were obtained from the ongoing ImmuneRACE study (first 160 participants) and from over 1,000 subjects provided by 6 global collaborators. Nearly every sample came with metadata listing a de-identified subject ID, COVID-19 status, age in years and sex. Where HLA class I and class II types were available, the types were taken from metadata supplied by the sample provider, not from assay-based typing.

Beyond this particular receptor, the publication reports: Clinical and demographic metadata were provided uncurated, with the amount varying by source and participant.

Sequences were obtained from peripheral blood. Recombination linked TRBV7-3 to TRBJ2-3; TRBD2 might be the D gene, on 6 matching bases. The receptor was isolated from a woman older than 75 with active or convalescent COVID-19. The CDR3 reads CASSLTGGTGTDTQYF. The nucleotide sequence is given as TGTGCCAGCAGCTTAACTGGCGGGACTGGCACAGATACGCAGTATTTT.